This is a list of T cell receptor beta chains from one sample in a study of CD8 T cells in ankylosing spondylitis. Each CDR3 protein is one row after TCRdb ran MiXCR on the 5' RACE reads. The sample includes 200,000 to 300,000 distinct CDR3 sequences, under 12% of them seen just once. Sequences were obtained from blood, either unsorted or a sorted T cell fraction (not recorded which). The source is a male donor with ankylosing spondylitis or in good health (not recorded which). Both conserved end residues are part of each CDR3. A D gene is named only where the DNA matches it firmly. Rows give clone size only sometimes, using once, few, many, or a class for an expanded clone.

TRBV30,TRBJ1-5,-,few,13,CAWRENERGPQHF,TGTGCCTGGAGGGAAAACGAACGCGGGCCCCAGCATTTT
TRBV4-2,TRBJ2-2,-,many,17,CASSSQLGPDSTGELFF,TGTGCCAGCAGCTCCCAATTGGGGCCAGATTCAACCGGGGAGCTGTTTTTT
TRBV12-3/TRBV12-4,TRBJ2-3,-,many,13,CASSFWGTDTQYF,TGTGCCAGCAGTTTTTGGGGCACAGATACGCAGTATTTT
TRBV5-1,TRBJ2-5,-,many,15,CASSLVRGLQETQYF,TGCGCCAGCAGCTTGGTGCGGGGCTTACAAGAGACCCAGTACTTC
TRBV4-1,TRBJ2-7,TRBD2,few,15,CASSQGGLAGSEQYF,TGCGCCAGCAGCCAAGGAGGACTAGCGGGAAGCGAGCAGTACTTC
TRBV6-2/TRBV6-3,TRBJ1-1,-,many,15,CASSLFRGMNTEAFF,TGTGCCAGCAGTTTATTCAGGGGTATGAACACTGAAGCTTTCTTT
TRBV20-1,TRBJ2-1,-,many,16,CSARDPTGGPDNEQFF,TGCAGTGCTAGAGACCCTACTGGCGGGCCCGACAATGAGCAGTTCTTC
TRBV5-1,TRBJ2-1,-,many,16,CASSLEGRQTYNEQFF,TGCGCCAGCAGCTTGGAGGGTCGGCAGACCTACAATGAGCAGTTCTTC
TRBV12-3/TRBV12-4,TRBJ2-3,-,-,12,CVSSLRLDTQYF,TGTGTCAGCAGCTTACGGTTGGATACGCAGTATTTT
TRBV6-5,TRBJ2-2,-,many,15,CASSYGTAYTGELFF,TGTGCCAGCAGTTACGGGACGGCCTACACCGGGGAGCTGTTTTTT
TRBV20-1,TRBJ1-1,-,-,13,CSARRTLNTEAFF,TGCAGTGCTAGAAGGACTTTGAACACTGAAGCTTTCTTT
TRBV15,TRBJ2-3,-,many,14,CATSRDASTDTQYF,TGTGCCACCAGCAGAGATGCTAGCACAGATACGCAGTATTTT
TRBV12-3/TRBV12-4,TRBJ2-1,-,many,12,CASSLRDLEQFF,TGTGCCAGCAGTTTAAGGGACCTTGAGCAGTTCTTC
TRBV7-2,TRBJ2-4,-,many,14,CAGDAILAKNIQYF,TGTGCCGGGGACGCGATACTAGCCAAAAACATTCAGTACTTC
TRBV10-2,TRBJ2-2,-,few,14,CASKRGLDTGELFF,TGCGCCAGCAAACGGGGGTTGGACACCGGGGAGCTGTTTTTT
TRBV25-1,TRBJ2-2,TRBD1,many,16,CASSEYRQGNTGELFF,TGTGCCAGCAGTGAATACAGACAGGGGAACACCGGGGAGCTGTTTTTT
TRBV7-9,TRBJ2-3,-,-,15,CASSLHASLADTQYF,TGTGCCAGCAGCTTGCATGCTAGCCTGGCAGATACGCAGTATTTT
TRBV25-1,TRBJ2-5,TRBD2,many,17,CASSDSRRGGFQETQYF,TGTGCCAGCAGTGATAGTCGGCGCGGGGGGTTCCAAGAGACCCAGTACTTC
TRBV20-1,TRBJ1-1,-,-,13,CSARGGAGTEAFF,TGCAGTGCTAGGGGGGGGGCCGGCACTGAAGCTTTCTTT
TRBV18,TRBJ2-5,-,few,13,CASSPMPVETQYF,TGTGCCAGCTCACCGATGCCGGTGGAGACCCAGTACTTC
TRBV27,TRBJ1-2,-,once,14,CASSLYLGGTGYTF,TGTGCCAGCAGTTTATATTTGGGTGGTACGGGCTACACCTTC
TRBV30,TRBJ2-5,-,many,12,CAWSVSSAIQYF,TGTGCCTGGAGTGTCTCTTCCGCGATCCAGTACTTC
TRBV5-1,TRBJ1-2,-,-,13,CASSLGQDRGYTF,TGCGCCAGCAGCTTAGGGCAGGACCGTGGCTACACCTTC
TRBV19,TRBJ2-7,-,-,11,CASTQGYEQYF,TGTGCCAGTACCCAGGGATACGAGCAGTACTTC
TRBV30,TRBJ2-5,TRBD1,-,16,CAWSLTGTGERETQYF,TGTGCCTGGAGTCTAACCGGGACAGGGGAGCGAGAGACCCAGTACTTC
TRBV7-9,TRBJ2-6,-,-,14,CVSSLRDGANVLTF,TGTGTCAGCAGCTTGAGAGACGGGGCCAACGTCCTGACTTTC
TRBV29-1,TRBJ2-3,TRBD1,many,14,CSVEGTGATDTQYF,TGCAGCGTTGAAGGGACAGGGGCCACAGATACGCAGTATTTT
TRBV7-8,TRBJ2-7,TRBD2,many,18,CASSPGLAESLSSYEQYF,TGTGCCAGCAGTCCGGGACTAGCGGAATCTTTAAGCTCCTACGAGCAGTACTTC
TRBV20-1,TRBJ1-2,-,few,13,CSAPGGANYGYTF,TGCAGTGCTCCAGGAGGAGCTAACTATGGCTACACCTTC
TRBV12-3/TRBV12-4,TRBJ2-3,TRBD2,-,15,CASSSGLAGGGTQYF,TGTGCCAGCAGTTCGGGACTAGCGGGGGGCGGTACGCAGTATTTT
TRBV12-3/TRBV12-4,TRBJ2-1,-,many,11,CASTLSDEQFF,TGTGCCAGCACCCTATCCGATGAGCAGTTCTTC
TRBV6-2/TRBV6-3,TRBJ1-2,-,many,15,CASSGTFMTNYGYTF,TGTGCCAGCAGTGGGACCTTTATGACTAACTATGGCTACACCTTC
TRBV6-2/TRBV6-3,TRBJ2-1,-,many,16,CASRDIIGGSYNEQFF,TGTGCCAGCAGGGACATTATCGGGGGTTCGTACAATGAGCAGTTCTTC
TRBV5-1,TRBJ2-7,TRBD2,many,14,CASSLSGIVREQYF,TGCGCCAGCAGTCTCAGCGGGATTGTACGCGAGCAGTACTTC
TRBV5-1,TRBJ2-5,-,many,14,CASSPDGNRETQYF,TGCGCCAGCAGCCCGGACGGGAATCGTGAGACCCAGTACTTC